These 6 T cell receptor beta chains were all obtained from the same sample, sequenced in a study of vaccination and CD4 T cells after COVID-19. Treatment described: roughly nine-day PBMC culture with coronavirus spike peptide pools or control peptides (ViraFEST assay). Cultured CD4+ T cells had their DNA profiled by the Oncomine TCR Beta short-read assay. MiXCR, run by TCRdb on the PCR reads, gives a single entry per CDR3 protein. The sample lists about 20,000 distinct CDR3 sequences, approximately 48% occurring once. Antigen specificity for these receptors is unknown. Sequenced material: CD4+ T cells from blood, cultured in vitro. Every receptor here comes from a human donor who had recovered from COVID-19.

This chain joins TRBV6-1 and TRBJ2-3; D might be TRBD1 (6 bases). Germline-derived CDR1 and CDR2 are MNHNS and SASEGT. V dropped 6 bases and J dropped 1 base, with 11 bases sitting between them. This CDR3 has 14 amino acids. The CDR3 DNA follows: TGTGCCAGCAGCAGGGGATTTGGCACAGATACGCAGTATTTT. As protein: CASSRGFGTDTQYF.

This rearrangement joins TRBV7-2 to TRBJ1-6; D not resolved. The CDR3 is made up of 13 amino acids. Germline assignment: CDR1 SGHTA and CDR2 FQGNSA. V was pared by 3 bases and J by 6 bases, with 6 bases between. DNA of the CDR3: TGTGCCAGCAGCTTGAGTTTTAATTCACCCCTCCACTTT. Translation gives CASSLSFNSPLHF.

CDR3 DNA sequence: TGTGCCAGCAGCAATGATGGCTTGGAGCAGTACTTC. It codes for CASSNDGLEQYF. The chain links TRBV2 to TRBJ2-7; D unclear. The V end lost 6 bases, the J end lost 7 bases, and 13 bases lay between the germline ends. The CDR3 runs to 12 residues. Looked up from germline, CDR1 is SNHLY and CDR2 is FYNNEI.

In the case of this clonotype: Relative to the germline gene, one junction end is altered; a read error may explain this. The chain recombines TRBV24-1 with TRBJ2-5; the D call may be TRBD1 or TRBD2 (6 bases each). This CDR3 has 13 residues. From germline, CDR1 is KGHDR and CDR2 SFDVKD. Here the CDR3 DNA reads TGTGTCACCAGTGGAGGGGGGAGGGAGACCCAGTACTTC. Translation: CVTSGGGRETQYF.

This clonotype has only a few counts. The chain couples TRBV7-8 to TRBJ2-7; D is uncertain. Germline CDR1 SGHVS, CDR2 FQNEAQ. This CDR3 spans 15 amino acids. With 1 base removed from V and 2 bases from J, the gap between germline ends came to 12 bases. The CDR3 DNA is TGTGCCAGCAGCTTAGGTCGTCTTCTAGCCTACGAGCAGTACTTC. This gives the protein CASSLGRLLAYEQYF.

The chain uses TRBV18 and TRBJ1-2; tentatively, D is TRBD1 (5 bases). Per the germline V gene, CDR1 is KGHSH and CDR2 is LQKENI. This CDR3 region has 14 residues. V lost 6 bases to trimming and J lost 3 bases, with 14 bases between them. The CDR3 coding sequence is TGTGCCAGCTCCCAGCAGGGACGCGACTATGGCTACACCTTC. Protein product: CASSQQGRDYGYTF.